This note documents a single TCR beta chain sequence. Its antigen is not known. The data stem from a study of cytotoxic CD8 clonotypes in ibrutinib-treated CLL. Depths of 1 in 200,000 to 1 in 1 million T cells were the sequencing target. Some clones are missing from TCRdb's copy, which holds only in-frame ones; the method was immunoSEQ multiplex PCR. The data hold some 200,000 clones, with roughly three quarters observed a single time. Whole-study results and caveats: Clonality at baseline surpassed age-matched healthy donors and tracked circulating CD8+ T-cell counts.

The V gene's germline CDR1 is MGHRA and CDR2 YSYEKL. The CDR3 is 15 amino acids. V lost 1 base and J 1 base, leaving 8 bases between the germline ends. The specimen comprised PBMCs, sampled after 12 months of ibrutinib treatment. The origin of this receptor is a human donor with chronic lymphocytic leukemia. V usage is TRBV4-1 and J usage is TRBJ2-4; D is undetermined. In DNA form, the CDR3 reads TGCGCCAGCAGCCAAGGATTAGTTGCCAAAAACATTCAGTACTTC. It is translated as CASSQGLVAKNIQYF.